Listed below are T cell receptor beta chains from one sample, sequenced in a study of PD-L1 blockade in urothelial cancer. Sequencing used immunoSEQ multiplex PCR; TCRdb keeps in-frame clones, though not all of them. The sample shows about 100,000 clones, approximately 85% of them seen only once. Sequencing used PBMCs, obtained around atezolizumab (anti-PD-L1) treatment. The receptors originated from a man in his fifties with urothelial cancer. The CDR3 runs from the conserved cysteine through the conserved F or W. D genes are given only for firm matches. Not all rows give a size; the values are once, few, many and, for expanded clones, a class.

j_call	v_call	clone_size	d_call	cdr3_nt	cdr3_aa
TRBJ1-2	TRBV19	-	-	TGTGCCAGTAGTACCACAGTGTTCTATGGCTACACCTTC	CASSTTVFYGYTF
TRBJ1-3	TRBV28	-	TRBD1	TGTGCCAGCAGTCGACTACAGGGGATGGGTGGAAACACCATATATTTT	CASSRLQGMGGNTIYF
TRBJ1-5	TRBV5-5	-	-	TGTGCCAGCTCGCTGCGGGGTGGAGGAAGTCAGCCCCAGCATTTT	CASSLRGGGSQPQHF
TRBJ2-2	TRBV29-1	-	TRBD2	TGCAGCGTTGGGACTAGCGGGAGACCCGGGGAGCTGTTTTTT	CSVGTSGRPGELFF
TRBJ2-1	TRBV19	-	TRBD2	TGTGCCAGTAGTATCGGGCTAGCGGTCTACAATGAGCAGTTCTTC	CASSIGLAVYNEQFF
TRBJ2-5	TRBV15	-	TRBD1	TGTGCCACCAGCGCCTCGGCGGACAGGGCCGTGACCCAGTACTTC	CATSASADRAVTQYF
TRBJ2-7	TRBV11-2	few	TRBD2	TGTGCCAGCAGCCCCCCTAGCGGGTGGATCTCCTACGAGCAGTACTTC	CASSPPSGWISYEQYF
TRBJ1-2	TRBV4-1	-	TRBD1	TGCGCCAGCAGCCAAGAACCCAGGGGGCTTGTCGGCTACACCTTC	CASSQEPRGLVGYTF
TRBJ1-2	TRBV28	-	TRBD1	TGTGCCAGCAGCCAGGACAGGCCCTATGGCTACACCTTC	CASSQDRPYGYTF
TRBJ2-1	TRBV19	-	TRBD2	TGTGCCAGTACCCGGAGGTACGGCGGGGGCTCCTACAATGAGCAGTTCTTC	CASTRRYGGGSYNEQFF
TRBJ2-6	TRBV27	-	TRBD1	TGTGCCAGCAGTCCCGACAGGGGGGCTGGGGCCAACGTCCTGACTTTC	CASSPDRGAGANVLTF
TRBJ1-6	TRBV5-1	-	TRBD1	TGCGCCAGCAGCCCCAAGACAGGGGACTATAATTCACCCCTCCACTTT	CASSPKTGDYNSPLHF
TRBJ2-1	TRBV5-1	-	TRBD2	TGCGCCAGCAGCCACGACCCGGGACTAGATCTACATGAGCAGTTCTTC	CASSHDPGLDLHEQFF
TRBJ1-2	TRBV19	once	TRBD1	TGTGCCAGTAGCAGAACTACGGGGACAGCCAACTATGGCTACACCTTC	CASSRTTGTANYGYTF
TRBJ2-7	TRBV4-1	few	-	TGCGCCAGCAGCCAAGACGGCAGCGGTTACTACGAGCAGTACTTC	CASSQDGSGYYEQYF
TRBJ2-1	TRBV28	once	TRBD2	TGTGCCAGCAGTTTAGGCGGGGGACTCTACAATGAGCAGTTCTTC	CASSLGGGLYNEQFF
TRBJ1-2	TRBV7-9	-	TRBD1	TGTGCCAGCAGCCCAGACGGTTGGACAGGGTACGACTATGGCTACACCTTC	CASSPDGWTGYDYGYTF
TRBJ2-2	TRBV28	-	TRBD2	TGTGCCAGCAGCTCGCCAACTAGCGGGAGTGCCGGGGAGCTGTTTTTT	CASSSPTSGSAGELFF
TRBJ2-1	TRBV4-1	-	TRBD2	TGCGCCAGCAGCCACCCGACTAGCGGGAGCTACAATGAGCAGTTCTTC	CASSHPTSGSYNEQFF
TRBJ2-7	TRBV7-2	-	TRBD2	TGTGCCAGCAGTCCCCAAGCGGGGGTCTCCTACGAGCAGTACTTC	CASSPQAGVSYEQYF
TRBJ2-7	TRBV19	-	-	TGTGCCAGTAGCCCCGGCAGGGCGAACTACGAGCAGTACTTC	CASSPGRANYEQYF
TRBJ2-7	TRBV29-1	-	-	TGCAGCGTTGAAGATCGGGTAGGCTACGAGCAGTACTTC	CSVEDRVGYEQYF
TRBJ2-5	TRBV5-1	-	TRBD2	TGCGCCAGCAGCTTTGACGGGAGGGCCGGAGAGACCCAGTACTTC	CASSFDGRAGETQYF
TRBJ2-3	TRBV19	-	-	TGTGCCAGTAGTAGGACACAGGGTACAGATACGCAGTATTTT	CASSRTQGTDTQYF
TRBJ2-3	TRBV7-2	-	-	TGTGCCAGCAGCTTAGCCTCCGGACATTCAGATACGCAGTATTTT	CASSLASGHSDTQYF
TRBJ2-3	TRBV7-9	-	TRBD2	TGTGCCAGCAGCTCTCACCCTAGCGGGAACACAGATACGCAGTATTTT	CASSSHPSGNTDTQYF
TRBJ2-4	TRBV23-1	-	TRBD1	TGCGCCAGCAGTCAATCGAGGGGACAGGGGGTAAAAAACATTCAGTACTTC	CASSQSRGQGVKNIQYF
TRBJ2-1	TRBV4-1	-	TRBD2	TGCGCCAGCAGCCAGGGACTAGCGGGAGGGAAACATGAGCAGTTCTTC	CASSQGLAGGKHEQFF
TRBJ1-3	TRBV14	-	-	TGTGCCAGCAGCCAGCCGCGAAGCTCTGGAAACACCATATATTTT	CASSQPRSSGNTIYF
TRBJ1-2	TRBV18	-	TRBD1	TGTGCCAGCTCACTTGGACAGGTCAACCTCTATGGCTACACCTTC	CASSLGQVNLYGYTF
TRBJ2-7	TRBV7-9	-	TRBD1	TGTGCCAGCAGCTTAGCGCGGACAGGGGGCGTGGGGCAGTACTTC	CASSLARTGGVGQYF
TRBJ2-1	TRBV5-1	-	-	TGCGCCAGCAATAGTAGGACTCCCGGCAATGAGCAGTTCTTC	CASNSRTPGNEQFF
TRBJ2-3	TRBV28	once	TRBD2	TGTGCCAGCAGTTTGGACGGGAGGGTAGATACGCAGTATTTT	CASSLDGRVDTQYF
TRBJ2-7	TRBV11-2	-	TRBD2	TGTGCCAGCAGCCACCGGGCCGAGACTAGCGGGAGGGCCGGCGAGCAGTACTTC	CASSHRAETSGRAGEQYF
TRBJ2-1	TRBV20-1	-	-	TGCAGTGCTGCCCACGGGGGACCAGGGTTCTTC	CSAAHGGPGFF
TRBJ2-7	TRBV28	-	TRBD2	TGTGCCAGCGGGACTAGCCAACGCGAGCAGTACTTC	CASGTSQREQYF
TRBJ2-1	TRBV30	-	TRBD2	TGTGCCTGGACTAGCGGGAGTAATGAGCAGTTCTTC	CAWTSGSNEQFF
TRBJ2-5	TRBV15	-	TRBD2	TGTGCCACCAGCAAAATGACTAGCCTTCAAGAGACCCAGTACTTC	CATSKMTSLQETQYF
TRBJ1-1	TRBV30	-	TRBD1	TGTGCCTGCCTTTGGACAGGGAGGTTTTCTGAAGCTTTCTTT	CACLWTGRFSEAFF
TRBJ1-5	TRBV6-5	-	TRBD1	TGTGCCAGCAGTTACGGACAGGGCGATAGCAATCAGCCCCAGCATTTT	CASSYGQGDSNQPQHF
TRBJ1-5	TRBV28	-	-	TGTGCCAGCAGTCCACAGGGCCACTATAGCAATCAGCCCCAGCATTTT	CASSPQGHYSNQPQHF
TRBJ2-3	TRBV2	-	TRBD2	TGTGCCAGCAGTCCATCCGGGACTAGCTTGCATACGCAGTATTTT	CASSPSGTSLHTQYF
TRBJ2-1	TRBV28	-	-	TGTGCCAGCAGACCAGGACAGATTTTATCGAATGAGCAGTTCTTC	CASRPGQILSNEQFF
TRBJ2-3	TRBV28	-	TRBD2	TGTGCCACCATTAGCGGGAGTGCATCAGGTACGCAGTATTTT	CATISGSASGTQYF
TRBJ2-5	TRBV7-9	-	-	TGTGCCAGCAGCGCTTCAGGGTGGCAAGAGACCCAGTACTTC	CASSASGWQETQYF
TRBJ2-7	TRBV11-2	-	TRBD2	TGTGCCAGCAGCTTAGGCCTCGGGGGCGGGAGGGCCTACGAGCAGTACTTC	CASSLGLGGGRAYEQYF
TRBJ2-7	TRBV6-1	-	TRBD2	TGTGCCAGCCTTTCAGGACTAGCGGGAGTTACCGAGCAGTACTTC	CASLSGLAGVTEQYF
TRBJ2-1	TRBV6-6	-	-	TGTGCCAGCAGTTACTCCTCACACCCCTCCAATGAGCAGTTCTTC	CASSYSSHPSNEQFF